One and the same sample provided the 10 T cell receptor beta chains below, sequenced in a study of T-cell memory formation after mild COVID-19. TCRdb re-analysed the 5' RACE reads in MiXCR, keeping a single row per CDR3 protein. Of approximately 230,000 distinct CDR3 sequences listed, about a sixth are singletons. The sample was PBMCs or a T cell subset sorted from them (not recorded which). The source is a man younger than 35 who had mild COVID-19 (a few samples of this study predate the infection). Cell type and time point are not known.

The CDR3 region has the DNA TGTGCCATCAGTGGTCAGGCTCCGGGGGACAATGAGCAGTTCTTC. It codes for CAISGQAPGDNEQFF. The chain has TRBV10-3 and TRBJ2-1; D is possibly TRBD2 (6 bases). Germline V gene data show CDR1 as ENHRY and CDR2 as SYGVKD. The V end lost 4 bases, the J end lost 5 bases, and 15 bases lay between the germline ends. The CDR3 sequence is 15 residues long.

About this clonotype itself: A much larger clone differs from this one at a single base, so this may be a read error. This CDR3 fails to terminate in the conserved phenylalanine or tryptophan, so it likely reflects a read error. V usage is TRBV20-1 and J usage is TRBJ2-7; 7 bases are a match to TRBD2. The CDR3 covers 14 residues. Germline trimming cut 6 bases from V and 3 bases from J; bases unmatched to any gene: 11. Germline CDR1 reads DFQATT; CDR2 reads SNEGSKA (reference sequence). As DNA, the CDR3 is TGCAGTGCACCTGCGGGGCGGGGGAGCTACGAGCAGTACTTA. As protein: CSAPAGRGSYEQYL.

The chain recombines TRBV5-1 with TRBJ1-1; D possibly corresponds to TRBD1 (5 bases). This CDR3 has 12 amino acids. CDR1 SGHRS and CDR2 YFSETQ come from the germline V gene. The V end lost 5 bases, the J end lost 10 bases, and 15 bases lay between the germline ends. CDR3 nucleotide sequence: TGCGCCAGCAGGGGGACGGGCTCGGGAGCTTTCTTT. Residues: CASRGTGSGAFF.

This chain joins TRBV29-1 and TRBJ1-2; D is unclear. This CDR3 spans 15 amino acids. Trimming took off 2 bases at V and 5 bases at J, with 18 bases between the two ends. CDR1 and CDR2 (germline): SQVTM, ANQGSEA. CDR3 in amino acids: CSVEKGGTSRYGYTF. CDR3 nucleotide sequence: TGCAGCGTTGAAAAGGGCGGAACCTCTCGGTATGGCTACACCTTC.

The CDR3 nucleotides read TGTGCCAGCTCACCAATGCGGGCCTCAGAGGGTGAAAAACTGTTTTTT. The encoded protein is CASSPMRASEGEKLFF. This chain connects TRBV18 to TRBJ1-4; D is unresolved. CDR3 length: 16 residues. The germline V gene encodes CDR1 KGHSH and CDR2 LQKENI. The V gene lost 2 bases and the J gene lost 7 bases, with 17 bases spanning the gap.

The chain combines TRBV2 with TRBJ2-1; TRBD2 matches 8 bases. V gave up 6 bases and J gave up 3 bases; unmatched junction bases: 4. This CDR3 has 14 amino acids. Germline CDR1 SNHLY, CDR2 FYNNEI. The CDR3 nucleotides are TGTGCCAGCAGGGAGCGGGGGAGCTACAATGAGCAGTTCTTC. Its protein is CASRERGSYNEQFF.

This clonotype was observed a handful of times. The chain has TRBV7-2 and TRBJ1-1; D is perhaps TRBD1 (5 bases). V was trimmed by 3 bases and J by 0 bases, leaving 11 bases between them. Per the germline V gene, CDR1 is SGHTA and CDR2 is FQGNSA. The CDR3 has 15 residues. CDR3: CASSFQGSMNTEAFF. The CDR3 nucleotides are TGTGCCAGCAGCTTCCAGGGCAGCATGAACACTGAAGCTTTCTTT.

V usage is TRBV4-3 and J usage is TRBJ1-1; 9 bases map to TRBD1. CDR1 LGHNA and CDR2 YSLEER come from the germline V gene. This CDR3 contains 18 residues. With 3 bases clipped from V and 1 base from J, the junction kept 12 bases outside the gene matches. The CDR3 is CASSQASFPGQGNTEAFF. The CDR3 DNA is TGCGCCAGCAGCCAGGCCTCCTTTCCGGGACAGGGGAACACTGAAGCTTTCTTT.

This chain's CDR3 is CASKIRRLNTEAFF. In nucleotides, the CDR3 is TGTGCCAGCAAAATTCGGAGATTGAACACTGAAGCTTTCTTT. J is TRBJ1-1 and V is TRBV28; D gene uncertain. V was clipped by 7 bases and J by 0 bases, with 12 bases between them. There are 14 residues in the CDR3. Per the germline V gene, CDR1 is MDHEN and CDR2 is SYDVKM.

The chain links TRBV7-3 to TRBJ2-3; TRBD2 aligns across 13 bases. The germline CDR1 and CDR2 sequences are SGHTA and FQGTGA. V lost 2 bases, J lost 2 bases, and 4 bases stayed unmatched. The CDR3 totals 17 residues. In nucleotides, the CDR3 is TGTGCCAGCAGCTTATCGGGACTAGCGGGGTACACAGATACGCAGTATTTT. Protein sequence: CASSLSGLAGYTDTQYF. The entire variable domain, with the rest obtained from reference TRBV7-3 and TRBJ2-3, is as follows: GAGVSQTPSNKVTEKGKYVELRCDPISGHTALYWYRQSLGQGPEFLIYFQGTGAADDSGLPNDRFFAVRPEGSVSTLKIQRTERGDSAVYLCASSLSGLAGYTDTQYFGPGTRLTVL.